One sample yielded the 18 T cell receptor beta chains listed below, sequenced in a study of T cells after somatic rescue of genetic block. TCRdb's table, derived via immunoSEQ multiplex PCR, lists solely in-frame clones and lacks some. The sample lists about 15,000 clones, 72% seen once, with 14% in the top ten. Sequencing was performed on peripheral blood mononuclear cells (PBMCs). Source of these receptors: a boy aged 10-17 years.

This sequence joins TRBV19 and TRBJ1-6; D gene uncertain. Trimming stripped 1 base from V and 7 bases from J, with 11 bases between. Per the germline V gene, CDR1 is LNHDA and CDR2 is SQIVND (reference sequence). The CDR3 consists of 15 residues. DNA for the CDR3: TGTGCCAGTAGTATAGGACGGTCTGGAAATTCACCCCTCCACTTT. Protein sequence: CASSIGRSGNSPLHF.

The V and J genes are TRBV20-1 and TRBJ1-2; D uncertain. Germline V CDR1 and CDR2: DFQATT, SNEGSKA (reference sequence). The CDR3 totals 10 residues. Trimming removed 7 bases at V and 13 bases at J, with 16 bases between. The CDR3 sequence is CSVQAAAGTF. In DNA, the CDR3 is TGCAGTGTTCAAGCTGCGGCTGGCACCTTC.

The chain has TRBV6-5 and TRBJ1-2; tentative D call: TRBD1 (6 bases). The V gene's germline CDR1 is MNHEY and CDR2 SVGAGI. The CDR3 is made up of 13 amino acids. The V and J ends lost 6 bases and 3 bases respectively, with 11 bases between them. Here the CDR3 DNA reads TGTGCCAGCAGCCCCGGGACACACTATGGCTACACCTTC. Translated: CASSPGTHYGYTF.

This chain connects TRBV6-6 to TRBJ2-7, with 8 nucleotides matching TRBD1. The germline V gene has CDR1 MNHNY and CDR2 SVGAGI (reference sequence). V lost 4 bases to trimming and J lost 5 bases; unmatched junction nucleotides: 7. This CDR3 is 14 amino acids long. CDR3 loop: CASSSRQGNNEQYF. The CDR3 bases are TGTGCCAGCAGTTCCCGACAGGGGAATAACGAGCAGTACTTC.

V gene TRBV4-1 combines with J gene TRBJ2-7; D is unclear. This CDR3 is 15 amino acids long. The germline V and J ends were trimmed by 1 base and 5 bases, with 15 bases remaining between them. Germline CDR1 and CDR2: MGHRA and YSYEKL. CDR3 region: CASSQVGTEPNEQYF. The CDR3 nucleotides are TGCGCCAGCAGCCAAGTGGGAACGGAGCCGAACGAGCAGTACTTC.

CDR3 in amino acids: CASSTPGLGSYNEQFF. For the CDR3, the DNA is TGTGCCAGCAGTACCCCCGGACTGGGCTCCTACAATGAGCAGTTCTTC. The chain has TRBV27 and TRBJ2-1; tentatively, D is TRBD2 (5 bases). With 5 bases removed from V and 0 bases from J, the gap between germline ends came to 14 bases. Germline CDR1 and CDR2: MNHEY and SMNVEV (reference sequence). The CDR3 sequence is 16 residues long.

V and J are TRBV4-1 and TRBJ2-1; TRBD2 aligns across 16 bases. This CDR3 has 22 residues. V lost 2 bases, J lost 6 bases, and 19 bases stayed unmatched. Germline CDR1 reads MGHRA; CDR2 reads YSYEKL. The CDR3 sequence is CASSQLVQGLAGGKVRSNEQFF. CDR3 DNA: TGCGCCAGCAGCCAACTAGTCCAGGGACTAGCGGGAGGGAAAGTAAGGAGCAATGAGCAGTTCTTC.

This clone was detected a few times. The genes are TRBV18 and TRBJ1-6; the D gene is possibly TRBD1 (5 bases). This CDR3 region has 12 residues. V shed 4 bases and J shed 9 bases, with 7 bases lying between them. The V gene's germline CDR1 is KGHSH and CDR2 LQKENI. CDR3 region: CASSQRGSPLHF. The CDR3 DNA is TGTGCCAGCTCACAAAGGGGTTCACCCCTCCACTTT.

The sample holds a few counts of this clone. The chain carries TRBV4-2 and TRBJ1-5, with TRBD1 identical over 7 bases. V gave up 0 bases and J gave up 7 bases; unmatched junction bases: 6. The germline V gene encodes CDR1 LGHNA and CDR2 YNFKEQ. This CDR3 has 15 amino acids. CDR3 region: CASSQDGTELQPQHF. The CDR3 DNA reads TGTGCCAGCAGCCAAGATGGGACAGAGCTCCAGCCCCAGCATTTT.

The gene calls are TRBV4-1 and TRBJ2-6; 7 nucleotides agree with TRBD1. Germline assignment: CDR1 MGHRA and CDR2 YSYEKL. Trimming at V came to 1 base and at J to 0 bases, leaving 6 bases not matched to a gene. This CDR3 has 18 amino acids. Here the CDR3 reads CASSQGTGYSSGANVLTF. The CDR3, as DNA: TGCGCCAGCAGCCAAGGGACAGGCTACTCCTCTGGGGCCAACGTCCTGACTTTC.

This clone was seen just once. The chain employs TRBV11-2 and TRBJ2-1; D gene ambiguous. Trimming shortened V by 3 bases and J by 3 bases, and 6 bases separated the two germline ends. The germline V gene has CDR1 SGHAT and CDR2 FQNNGV. There are 13 residues in the CDR3. The CDR3 region is CASSFLDYNEQFF. The CDR3 coding sequence is TGTGCCAGCAGCTTTCTTGACTACAATGAGCAGTTCTTC.

The J gene is TRBJ2-7, the V gene TRBV29-1, with 12 bases fitting TRBD1. This CDR3 comprises 16 residues. J lost 5 bases, V lost 3 bases, and 11 bases had no gene match. Looked up from germline, CDR1 is SQVTM and CDR2 is ANQGSEA. The DNA of the CDR3 is TGCAGCGTTGATGGAGTGGGACAGGGGGCTTTCCACGAGCAGTACTTC. Its translation: CSVDGVGQGAFHEQYF.

The CDR3 here is CSGGGRTRREKGEYEQYF. The CDR3 bases are TGCAGCGGCGGCGGTAGAACTAGACGGGAGAAAGGGGAATACGAGCAGTACTTC. The genes are TRBV29-1 and TRBJ2-7, with a tentative D call TRBD2 (6 bases). The CDR3 loop spans 18 amino acids. The V gene lost 7 bases and the J gene lost 4 bases, with 32 bases spanning the gap. Germline V gene sequence: CDR1 SQVTM, CDR2 ANQGSEA.

The rearrangement uses TRBV30 and TRBJ2-1; no clear D. CDR3 length: 14 residues. Trimming took 4 bases from V and 0 from J, leaving 10 bases between them. CDR1 GTSNPN and CDR2 SVGIG come from the germline V gene (reference sequence). CDR3 nucleotides: TGTGCCTGGACGGTTAGTAGCTCCTACAATGAGCAGTTCTTC. It specifies CAWTVSSSYNEQFF.

This clone occurred many times. The chain uses TRBV5-4 and TRBJ2-7, with TRBD1 matching over 7 bases. The CDR3 is made up of 12 amino acids. Germline values: CDR1 SGHNT, CDR2 YYREEE (reference sequence). The V segment lost 5 bases and the J segment 6 bases; nucleotides outside the gene matches: 5. The DNA for the CDR3 is TGTGCCAGCAGTCGACAGGGAAGCGAGCAGTACTTC. Translated, it gives CASSRQGSEQYF.

The J gene is TRBJ2-2, the V gene TRBV10-3, with a weak D call TRBD2 (5 bases). Trimming left V 7 bases short and J 4 bases short, with 13 bases between. This CDR3 contains 14 residues. Germline lookup yields CDR1 ENHRY and CDR2 SYGVKD. The CDR3 region is CAITERGSTGELFF. CDR3 DNA: TGTGCCATCACCGAGAGAGGGAGCACCGGGGAGCTGTTTTTT.

V gene TRBV25-1 combines with J gene TRBJ1-2, with TRBD1 identical over 9 bases. The germline V gene encodes CDR1 MGHDK and CDR2 SYGVNS. This CDR3 region has 17 residues. V gave up 1 base and J gave up 0 bases; unmatched junction bases: 6. CDR3 nucleotides: TGTGCCAGCAGTGAATTCCACAGGGGGCCGGCTAACTATGGCTACACCTTC. Translating it yields CASSEFHRGPANYGYTF.

Remarks on this clone: One end of the junction fails to match germline, which may point to a read error. The rearrangement uses TRBV27 and TRBJ2-3, with TRBD2 matching 11 bases. This CDR3 is 15 amino acids long. From germline, CDR1 is MNHEY and CDR2 SMNVEV (reference sequence). CDR3 in DNA: TGTGCCAGCAGTTTAAGACTAGCGGGGACAGGTACGCAGTATTTT. Translation gives CASSLRLAGTGTQYF.